The 17 T cell receptor beta chains below come from one sample, sequenced in a study of shared clonotypes between healthy human individuals. Using immunoSEQ multiplex PCR, the repertoire was profiled, and TCRdb retains in-frame clones only, with some absent. The sample carries around 1.1 million clones, approximately 77% recorded once. Material: memory CD4+ T cells from PBMCs. Sample subset: CD45RA-negative fraction. These receptors all stem from a man between 18 and 35 years old in good health. Some clones in this sample may be carry-over from other donors' samples.

The V call is TRBV9, the J call TRBJ2-7; D ambiguous. This CDR3 has 12 amino acids. Trimming stripped 4 bases from V and 4 bases from J, with 9 bases between. Germline loops: CDR1 SGDLS, CDR2 YYNGEE. CDR3 sequence: CASSPSGYEQYF. For the CDR3, the DNA is TGTGCCAGCAGCCCTAGTGGGTACGAGCAGTACTTC.

The chain joins TRBV5-6 to TRBJ2-1; 10 bases match TRBD2. Unmatched junction bases numbered 4, after V lost 7 bases and J lost 6 bases. This CDR3 is 13 amino acids long. CDR1 SGHDT and CDR2 YYEEEE come from the germline V gene. The CDR3 region has the DNA TGTGCCAGCGGAAAGCGGGAGGGCAATGAGCAGTTCTTC. Amino acids: CASGKREGNEQFF.

This rearrangement joins TRBV7-2 to TRBJ2-7, with 11 bases that match TRBD2. The germline CDR1 and CDR2 sequences are SGHTA and FQGNSA. Trimming removed 4 bases from V and 2 bases from J; junction bases left unmatched: 4. The CDR3 sequence is 15 residues long. CDR3 residues: CASSSGLAGPYEQYF. CDR3 nucleotides: TGTGCCAGCAGCTCCGGACTAGCGGGTCCCTACGAGCAGTACTTC.

This clone was recorded once. The same CDR3 is also encoded by other DNA sequences in this sample. This sequence joins TRBV2 and TRBJ2-3, with unresolved D. Germline-derived CDR1 and CDR2 are SNHLY and FYNNEI. The CDR3 loop spans 14 amino acids. V gave up 4 bases and J gave up 1 base, with 9 bases separating them. This CDR3 reads CASSVVGGTDTQYF. The CDR3 bases are TGTGCCAGCAGTGTTGTAGGCGGCACAGATACGCAGTATTTT.

The J gene is TRBJ2-5, the V gene TRBV25-1, with TRBD2 identical over 7 bases. Looked up from germline, CDR1 is MGHDK and CDR2 is SYGVNS. J lost 3 bases, V lost 4 bases, and 8 bases had no gene match. This CDR3 has 15 amino acids. In DNA form, the CDR3 reads TGTGCCAGCAGTGGCACCGGGACTATGGAAGAGACCCAGTACTTC. Amino acids: CASSGTGTMEETQYF.

The chain recombines TRBV2 with TRBJ1-5; D gene unclear. The CDR3 contains 14 residues. Trimming cost V 7 bases and J 0 bases, with 10 bases left between them. The germline CDR1 and CDR2 sequences are SNHLY and FYNNEI. CDR3 loop: CASTKDGSNQPQHF. The CDR3 coding sequence is TGTGCCAGCACCAAAGACGGTAGCAATCAGCCCCAGCATTTT.

The sample holds a few counts of this clone. The sample holds other DNA sequences that translate to the same CDR3. V gene TRBV5-1 combines with J gene TRBJ2-5; D unresolved. Per germline, CDR1 SGHRS and CDR2 YFSETQ. CDR3 length: 13 residues. V lost 2 bases, J lost 3 bases, and 8 bases lay in between. This chain's CDR3 is CASSLRVEETQYF. The CDR3 nucleotides read TGCGCCAGCAGCTTAAGAGTGGAAGAGACCCAGTACTTC.

The chain joins TRBV27 to TRBJ2-7; D is possibly TRBD1 (5 bases). Germline V gene sequence: CDR1 MNHEY, CDR2 SMNVEV (reference sequence). Trimming removed 5 bases from V and 2 bases from J, with 10 bases in between. This CDR3 spans 13 amino acids. The DNA for the CDR3 is TGTGCCAGCAGTCCATCGACAGCCTACGAGCAGTACTTC. Translating it yields CASSPSTAYEQYF.

The sample holds many counts of this clone. This sequence joins TRBV10-1 and TRBJ1-2, with a tentative D call TRBD1 (6 bases). V was pared by 6 bases and J by 5 bases, with 13 bases between. The CDR3 loop spans 13 amino acids. The V gene's germline CDR1 is WNHNN and CDR2 SYGVQD (reference sequence). CDR3: CASSATGSYGYTF. The CDR3, as DNA: TGCGCCAGCAGCGCGACAGGATCTTATGGCTACACCTTC.

This chain uses TRBV12-5 with TRBJ2-5, with D unresolved. V lost 0 bases and J 5 bases, leaving 13 bases between the germline ends. The CDR3 is 15 residues long. Germline CDR1 and CDR2: LGHNT and FRNRAP. The CDR3 protein is CASGLVIRSQETQYF. The CDR3 DNA reads as TGTGCTAGTGGTTTGGTAATTAGGAGTCAGGAGACCCAGTACTTC.

The chain joins TRBV2 to TRBJ1-3; D gene uncertain. The CDR3 spans 13 residues. Germline CDR1 SNHLY, CDR2 FYNNEI. The V and J ends lost 5 bases and 0 bases respectively, with 5 bases between them. CDR3 sequence reads: CASSRISGNTIYF. Here the CDR3 DNA reads TGTGCCAGCAGTCGGATCTCTGGAAACACCATATATTTT. Full variable domain (remainder filled in from reference TRBV2 and TRBJ1-3): EPEVTQTPSHQVTQMGQEVILRCVPISNHLYFYWYRQILGQKVEFLVSFYNNEISEKSEIFDDQFSVERPDGSNFTLKIRSTKLEDSAMYFCASSRISGNTIYFGEGSWLTVV.

The chain has TRBV5-1 and TRBJ1-1, with TRBD1 as a possible D gene (5 bases). With 1 base removed from V and 1 base from J, the gap between germline ends came to 8 bases. The CDR3 consists of 14 residues. Germline CDR1 reads SGHRS; CDR2 reads YFSETQ. The CDR3 nucleotides read TGCGCCAGCAGCTTGTGGGGGACGAACACTGAAGCTTTCTTT. It specifies CASSLWGTNTEAFF.

V and J are TRBV2 and TRBJ1-2; the D gene is possibly TRBD1 (5 bases). CDR1 and CDR2 (germline): SNHLY, FYNNEI. The CDR3 is 15 residues long. V was shortened by 4 bases and J by 4 bases, with 16 bases between the two germline ends. CDR3 DNA: TGTGCCAGCAGTGCATATCAGGGAACGGGCTATGGCTACACCTTC. Its protein is CASSAYQGTGYGYTF.

This chain connects TRBV18 to TRBJ1-1, with D hard to call. CDR3 size: 15 residues. Per germline, CDR1 KGHSH and CDR2 LQKENI. V was pared by 3 bases and J by 0 bases, with 11 bases between. The CDR3 spells CASSPAEGLNTEAFF. CDR3 DNA: TGTGCCAGCTCACCCGCGGAGGGCCTGAACACTGAAGCTTTCTTT.

This clone was detected once. The chain combines TRBV7-2 with TRBJ2-5; no reliable D call. This CDR3 comprises 15 residues. Trimming shortened V by 5 bases and J by 1 base, and 14 bases separated the two germline ends. Germline CDR1 reads SGHTA; CDR2 reads FQGNSA. The CDR3 sequence is CASSLMRPPQETQYF. The CDR3 region has the DNA TGTGCCAGCAGCCTGATGAGACCGCCCCAAGAGACCCAGTACTTC.

CDR3 sequence (DNA): TGTGCCAGCAGTGAAGACATGACCTATGAAAAACTGTTTTTT. The encoded protein is CASSEDMTYEKLFF. This chain uses TRBV6-1 with TRBJ1-4; unclear D gene. The germline CDR1 and CDR2 sequences are MNHNS and SASEGT. The CDR3 loop spans 14 amino acids. Trimming shortened V by 1 base and J by 6 bases, and 9 bases separated the two germline ends.

The CDR3 nucleotides read TGTGCCAGCAGTGAAAGGGTATCCGGGGAGCTGTTTTTT. Translating gives CASSERVSGELFF. The genes are TRBV6-1 and TRBJ2-2; D is unresolved. Germline assignment: CDR1 MNHNS and CDR2 SASEGT. The V gene lost 2 bases and the J gene lost 6 bases, with 7 bases spanning the gap. The CDR3 consists of 13 residues.